The subject of this entry is one TCR beta chain. Methods used by the authors: The detection floor for productive clonotype frequency was 2.59 x 10-5. Repertoires were generated with immunoSEQ multiplex PCR, while TCRdb's copy carries only in-frame clones and drops some. The V and J calls and clone size come from that table; D and trimming were worked out from the DNA. The data contain fewer than 50,000 clones, 80% to 90% of them singletons. CDR1 is MNHEY, CDR2 SVGAGI, per germline. The CDR3 consists of 15 residues. V shed 6 bases and J 8 bases; nucleotides not matched to a gene: 10. The data were taken from a study of STAT5B mutations in CD4+ large granular lymphocyte leukemia.

Sequencing was performed on CD4+ T cells from blood buffy coats. The sequence derives from a human donor in good health. The chain couples TRBV6-5 to TRBJ1-4, with 9 bases lining up with TRBD1. Written as DNA, the CDR3 is TGTGCCAGCAGCCCGGGGACAGGGCGGTCGGAAAAACTGTTTTTT. It yields the protein CASSPGTGRSEKLFF.